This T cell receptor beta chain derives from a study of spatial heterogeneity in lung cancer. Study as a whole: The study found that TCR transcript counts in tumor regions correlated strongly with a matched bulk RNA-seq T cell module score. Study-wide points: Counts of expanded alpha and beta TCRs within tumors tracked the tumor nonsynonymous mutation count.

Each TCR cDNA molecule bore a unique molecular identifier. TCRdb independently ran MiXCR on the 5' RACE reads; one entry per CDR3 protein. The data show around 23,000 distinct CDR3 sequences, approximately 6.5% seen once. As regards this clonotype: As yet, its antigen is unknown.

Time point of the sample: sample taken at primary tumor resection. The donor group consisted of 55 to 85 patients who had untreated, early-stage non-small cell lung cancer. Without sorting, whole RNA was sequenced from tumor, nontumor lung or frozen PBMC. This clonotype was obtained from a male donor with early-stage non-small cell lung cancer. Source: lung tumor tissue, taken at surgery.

The CDR3 reads CASSPDIDTEAFF. CDR3 coding DNA: TGTGCCAGCAGCCCTGACATCGACACTGAAGCTTTCTTT. This chain joins TRBV7-3 and TRBJ1-1; no clear D. The CDR3 loop spans 13 amino acids. Trimming removed 5 bases from V and 3 bases from J, with 10 bases in between. Germline CDR1 SGHTA, CDR2 FQGTGA.